These 8 T cell receptor beta chains came from one sample sequenced in a study of blood T cell repertoires in COVID-19. TCRdb keeps only in-frame clones here, not all; method: immunoSEQ multiplex PCR. The sample includes some 19,000 clones, 82% seen only once; the top ten take roughly 5.5%. Material: peripheral blood. The receptor source for this set is a human donor in a cohort sampled during active COVID-19.

The chain has TRBV7-3 and TRBJ2-5; weak D call: TRBD2 (5 bases). The CDR3 sequence is 13 residues long. Germline loops: CDR1 SGHTA, CDR2 FQGTGA. The germline V and J ends were trimmed by 2 bases and 1 base, with 5 bases remaining between them. The CDR3 DNA follows: TGTGCCAGCAGCTTAGGACTCCAAGAGACCCAGTACTTC. Amino acids: CASSLGLQETQYF.

This clone is termed medium-sized (0.01 to 0.1%). The chain uses TRBV13 and TRBJ2-5; D perhaps matches TRBD2 (6 bases). Germline V CDR1 and CDR2: PRHDT, FYEKMQ (reference sequence). The CDR3 loop spans 14 amino acids. V gave up 2 bases and J gave up 2 bases, with 9 bases separating them. CDR3 residues: CASSLRRDQETQYF. Here the CDR3 DNA reads TGTGCCAGCAGCTTACGGCGGGATCAAGAGACCCAGTACTTC.

The DNA of the CDR3 is TGTGCCAGTAGTAGGGACAGGTTCGATCAGCCCCAGCATTTT. It encodes CASSRDRFDQPQHF. The gene calls are TRBV19 and TRBJ1-5; 8 nucleotides match TRBD1. V was pared by 4 bases and J by 5 bases, with 4 bases of the junction left unmatched. The CDR3 runs to 14 residues. Looked up from germline, CDR1 is LNHDA and CDR2 is SQIVND (reference sequence).

The rearrangement links TRBV6-2 or TRBV6-3 to TRBJ2-2; D gene ambiguous. The CDR3 consists of 13 residues. V lost 2 bases and J lost 5, with 6 bases in between. Germline loops: CDR1 MNHEY, CDR2 SVGEGT. CDR3 nucleotides: TGTGCCAGCAGTTACACTGAAACCGGGGAGCTGTTTTTT. The encoded protein is CASSYTETGELFF.

The chain links TRBV15 to TRBJ2-3; TRBD2 is a possible D gene (5 bases). The CDR3 covers 16 residues. Between the trimmed V and J ends, which lost 0 bases and 0 bases, there was a span of 10 bases. CDR1 and CDR2 from the germline V gene are LNHNV and YYDKDF (reference sequence). The CDR3 DNA follows: TGTGCCACCAGCAGAGATTTTGGCGGGAGCACAGATACGCAGTATTTT. This translates into CATSRDFGGSTDTQYF.

This clone was picked up one time. V is TRBV24-1 and J is TRBJ1-2, with 8 bases identical to TRBD1. The CDR3 contains 15 residues. Per the germline V gene, CDR1 is KGHDR and CDR2 is SFDVKD. V lost 6 bases and J lost 4; bases outside the gene matches: 9. CDR3 sequence reads: CATSSPGTGFYGYTF. The CDR3 bases are TGTGCCACCAGTTCTCCCGGGACAGGCTTCTATGGCTACACCTTC.

This rearrangement joins TRBV7-9 to TRBJ2-4; 9 bases map to TRBD1. Germline trimming cut 1 base from V and 2 bases from J; bases unmatched to any gene: 3. The germline V gene has CDR1 SEHNR and CDR2 FQNEAQ (reference sequence). This CDR3 spans 16 amino acids. The CDR3 region is CASSLGQGVTKNIQYF. For the CDR3, the DNA is TGTGCCAGCAGCTTAGGACAGGGGGTGACCAAAAACATTCAGTACTTC.

The chain is built from TRBV7-8 and TRBJ2-1; no firm D call. This CDR3 contains 16 residues. V shed 0 bases and J shed 2 bases, with 11 bases lying between them. Per germline, CDR1 SGHVS and CDR2 FQNEAQ. The CDR3, as DNA: TGTGCCAGCAGCTTAGCGGTGAGTGTCGCCTACAATGAGCAGTTCTTC. Translating it yields CASSLAVSVAYNEQFF.